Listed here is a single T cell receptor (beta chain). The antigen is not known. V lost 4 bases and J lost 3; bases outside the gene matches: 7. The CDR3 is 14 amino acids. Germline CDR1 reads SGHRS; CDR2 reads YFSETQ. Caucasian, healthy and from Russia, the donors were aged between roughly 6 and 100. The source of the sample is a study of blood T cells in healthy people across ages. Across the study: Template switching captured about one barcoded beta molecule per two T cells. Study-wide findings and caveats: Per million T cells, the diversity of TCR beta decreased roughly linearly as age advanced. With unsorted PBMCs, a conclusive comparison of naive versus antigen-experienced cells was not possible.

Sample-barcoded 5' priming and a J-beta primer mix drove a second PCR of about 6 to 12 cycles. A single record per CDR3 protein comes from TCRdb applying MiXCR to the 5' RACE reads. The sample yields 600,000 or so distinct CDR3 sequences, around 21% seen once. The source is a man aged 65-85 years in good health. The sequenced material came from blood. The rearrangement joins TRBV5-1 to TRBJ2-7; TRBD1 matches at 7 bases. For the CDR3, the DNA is TGCGCCAGCAGCCCCCGGGACAGTAACTACGAGCAGTACTTC. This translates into CASSPRDSNYEQYF.